Described below is a single TCR beta chain sequence and its context. Trimming stripped 4 bases from V and 6 bases from J, with 11 bases between. This CDR3 is 14 amino acids long. Germline V gene sequence: CDR1 SGHKS, CDR2 YYEKEE (reference sequence). The data stem from a study of blood T cell repertoires in COVID-19. Authors' processing steps: Counts of nucleated cells, estimated from reference gene primer amplification, were obtained. Only in-frame clones appear in the TCRdb table, and some are missing; sequencing was by immunoSEQ multiplex PCR. Clone size and V and J calls were adopted from that table, with D and trimming inferred from the DNA. The table records a few hundred thousand clones, approximately 89% of them present only once. Cohort assignment relied on participant-reported clinical history.

This clonotype originated in a middle-aged woman with acute COVID-19. Sequenced: PBMCs or T cells enriched from blood (not recorded which). The V gene is TRBV5-5, the J gene TRBJ1-6; D is undetermined. The CDR3 protein is CASSEVVRNSPLHF. In DNA form, the CDR3 reads TGTGCCAGCAGCGAGGTGGTCCGTAATTCACCCCTCCACTTT.